This TCR beta chain derives from a study of blood T cell repertoires in COVID-19. Study-wide context: Material from acute and convalescent COVID-19 was sourced from the United States, Italy and Spain. PBMCs, B-cell-depleted T cells, or T cells provided the cDNA or gDNA that made up the material.

The CDR3 has 17 amino acids. J gave up 8 bases and V 0 bases, and 12 bases lay outside the gene matches. Per germline, CDR1 PRHDT and CDR2 FYEKMQ (reference sequence). Seattle cases were enrolled at active infection and followed longitudinally. The assay was immunoSEQ multiplex PCR, and TCRdb's table has in-frame clones only and misses some. This sample has 250,000 to 300,000 clones; about nine tenths occur once, and the top ten carry about 2.2%. The origin of this receptor is a woman aged 25 to 39 with COVID-19, enrolled during active disease. The chain is built from TRBV13 and TRBJ1-2; the match to TRBD1 covers 10 bases. Material for sequencing was peripheral blood. CDR3 DNA sequence: TGTGCCAGCAGCTTAGGAAATCGACCGGGGACAGGGGACGGCTACACCTTC. It codes for CASSLGNRPGTGDGYTF.